Each of the 15 T cell receptor beta chains below was sequenced from the same sample in a study of OX40 agonist ivuxolimab in advanced cancers. TCRdb's table, derived via immunoSEQ multiplex PCR, lists solely in-frame clones and lacks some. The sample contains around 84,000 clones, under 95% of which appear only once. Source: CD4+ or CD8+ T cells sorted from blood, taken in a trial of the OX40 agonist ivuxolimab. Every receptor here comes from an adult with an advanced solid tumor such as melanoma, head and neck, liver or kidney cancer.

This clone has only a few counts. The chain has TRBV14 and TRBJ1-5; D may be TRBD1 (5 bases). This CDR3 is 13 amino acids long. V lost 4 bases and J 7 bases, leaving 11 bases between the germline ends. Per the germline V gene, CDR1 is SGHDN and CDR2 is FVKESK. The CDR3 loop reads CASSPGRGQPQHF. The CDR3 nucleotides read TGTGCCAGCAGCCCTGGGAGGGGACAGCCCCAGCATTTT.

The chain has TRBV7-9 and TRBJ1-3, with a tentative D call TRBD1 (6 bases). Germline CDR1 is SEHNR and CDR2 is FQNEAQ (reference sequence). Trimming removed 4 bases from V and 4 bases from J, with 11 bases in between. This CDR3 has 14 residues. The CDR3 bases are TGTGCCAGCAGCTCAGAGCAGGGGGGAAACACCATATATTTT. This codes for CASSSEQGGNTIYF.

The V gene is TRBV11-3, the J gene TRBJ2-3; D not certain. V lost 2 bases to trimming and J lost 0 bases, with 12 bases between them. Germline V CDR1 and CDR2: SGHNT, YENEEA. The CDR3 has 16 amino acids. This CDR3 reads CASSLLVAASTDTQYF. CDR3 DNA sequence: TGTGCCAGCAGCTTACTCGTCGCCGCTAGCACAGATACGCAGTATTTT.

The rearrangement uses TRBV18 and TRBJ2-1, with 7 bases identical to TRBD2. This CDR3 contains 16 residues. CDR1 is KGHSH and CDR2 is LQKENI in the germline V gene. V lost 1 base and J lost 5; bases outside the gene matches: 8. The CDR3 sequence: CASSPRAGDRDNEQFF. As DNA, the CDR3 is TGTGCCAGCTCACCACGGGCGGGAGATCGGGACAATGAGCAGTTCTTC.

This clone was recorded once. The chain joins TRBV19 to TRBJ2-7; 11 nucleotides agree with TRBD2. V lost 5 bases, J lost 4 bases, and 4 bases stayed unmatched. This CDR3 has 14 amino acids. Germline V lookup: CDR1 LNHDA, CDR2 SQIVND (reference sequence). The CDR3 protein is CASSFRTSGYEQYF. The CDR3, as DNA: TGTGCCAGTAGTTTTAGGACTAGCGGGTACGAGCAGTACTTC.

The J gene is TRBJ1-2, the V gene TRBV4-2; weak D call: TRBD1 (5 bases). The CDR3 covers 15 residues. Germline CDR1 reads LGHNA; CDR2 reads YNFKEQ. V lost 3 bases and J lost 8, with 19 bases in between. The CDR3 sequence: CASSHAGQGREGYTF. The CDR3 DNA follows: TGTGCCAGCAGCCATGCCGGGCAGGGACGTGAAGGCTACACCTTC.

The gene calls are TRBV4-3 and TRBJ2-3; no definite D call. With 1 base removed from V and 3 bases from J, the gap between germline ends came to 8 bases. The CDR3 consists of 14 residues. Germline CDR1 LGHNA, CDR2 YSLEER. The CDR3, as DNA: TGCGCCAGCAGCCAAGGGCCGCGTACAGATACGCAGTATTTT. It yields the protein CASSQGPRTDTQYF.

This clone was seen a single time. This rearrangement joins TRBV7-9 to TRBJ2-1, with D possibly being TRBD2 (6 bases). The CDR3 length is 13 residues. V lost 1 base and J 7 bases, leaving 8 bases between the germline ends. Germline V gene data show CDR1 as SEHNR and CDR2 as FQNEAQ (reference sequence). Written as DNA, the CDR3 is TGTGCCAGCAGCTTAGAACGGGGGAATGAGCAGTTCTTC. It codes for CASSLERGNEQFF. Supplemented by reference TRBV7-9 and TRBJ2-1, the full variable domain reads DTGVSQNPRHKITKRGQNVTFRCDPISEHNRLYWYRQTLGQGPEFLTYFQNEAQLEKSRLLSDRFSAERPKGSFSTLEIQRTEQGDSAMYLCASSLERGNEQFFGPGTRLTVL.

This chain connects TRBV6-5 to TRBJ1-2; D is ambiguous. Per germline, CDR1 MNHEY and CDR2 SVGAGI. The CDR3 contains 12 residues. Trimming took off 3 bases at V and 4 bases at J, with 6 bases between the two ends. The CDR3 region has the DNA TGTGCCAGCAGTTATCGGGGCTATGGCTACACCTTC. It encodes CASSYRGYGYTF.

This clone was counted between two and nine times. CDR3 region: CASSQVLRALPAFF. The CDR3 DNA sequence: TGCGCCAGCAGCCAAGTCCTCCGGGCCCTACCAGCTTTCTTT. The V and J genes are TRBV4-1 and TRBJ1-1; D gene unclear. V was pared by 1 base and J by 10 bases, with 16 bases between. Germline loops: CDR1 MGHRA, CDR2 YSYEKL. The CDR3 runs 14 residues.

V is TRBV19 and J is TRBJ1-5; weak D call: TRBD1 (6 bases). CDR1 and CDR2 from the germline V gene are LNHDA and SQIVND (reference sequence). Trimming left V 3 bases short and J 5 bases short, with 11 bases between. The CDR3 has 14 residues. CDR3 residues: CASSMEGGYQPQHF. CDR3 nucleotide sequence: TGTGCCAGTAGTATGGAGGGGGGGTATCAGCCCCAGCATTTT.

The chain employs TRBV27 and TRBJ1-2, with D possibly TRBD1 on 6 matching bases. Trimming removed 2 bases at V and 2 bases at J, with 6 bases between. The CDR3 totals 13 residues. Germline lookup yields CDR1 MNHEY and CDR2 SMNVEV (reference sequence). This chain's CDR3 is CASSLTGNYGYTF. The CDR3 DNA is TGTGCCAGCAGTTTAACAGGGAACTATGGCTACACCTTC.

The chain couples TRBV6-1 to TRBJ1-1; weak D call: TRBD1 (6 bases). The CDR3 totals 14 residues. Trimming stripped 3 bases from V and 5 bases from J, with 13 bases between. CDR1 is MNHNS, CDR2 SASEGT, per germline. The CDR3 region has the DNA TGTGCCAGCAGTGACGTGCAAGGGGGGACTGAAGCTTTCTTT. Its protein product is CASSDVQGGTEAFF.

The chain carries TRBV7-2 and TRBJ2-7, with a possible D match to TRBD2 (5 bases). CDR1 and CDR2 (germline): SGHTA, FQGNSA. The CDR3 is 12 residues long. V shed 5 bases and J shed 9 bases, with 14 bases lying between them. The DNA for the CDR3 is TGTGCCAGCAGCGCCCGAGGGTTGGGGCAGTACTTC. Its protein product is CASSARGLGQYF. The whole variable domain, filled in from reference TRBV7-2 and TRBJ2-7, reads GAGVSQSPSNKVTEKGKDVELRCDPISGHTALYWYRQSLGQGLEFLIYFQGNSAPDKSGLPSDRFSAERTGGSVSTLTIQRTQQEDSAVYLCASSARGLGQYFGPGTRLTVT.

V usage is TRBV27 and J usage is TRBJ2-2; TRBD1 is a possible D gene (6 bases). Trimming took 6 bases from V and 4 from J, leaving 12 bases between them. CDR1 is MNHEY and CDR2 is SMNVEV in the germline V gene (reference sequence). The length of the CDR3 is 14 residues. In nucleotides, the CDR3 is TGTGCCAGCAGGTCCAGGGGAAGCACCGGGGAGCTGTTTTTT. This translates into CASRSRGSTGELFF.